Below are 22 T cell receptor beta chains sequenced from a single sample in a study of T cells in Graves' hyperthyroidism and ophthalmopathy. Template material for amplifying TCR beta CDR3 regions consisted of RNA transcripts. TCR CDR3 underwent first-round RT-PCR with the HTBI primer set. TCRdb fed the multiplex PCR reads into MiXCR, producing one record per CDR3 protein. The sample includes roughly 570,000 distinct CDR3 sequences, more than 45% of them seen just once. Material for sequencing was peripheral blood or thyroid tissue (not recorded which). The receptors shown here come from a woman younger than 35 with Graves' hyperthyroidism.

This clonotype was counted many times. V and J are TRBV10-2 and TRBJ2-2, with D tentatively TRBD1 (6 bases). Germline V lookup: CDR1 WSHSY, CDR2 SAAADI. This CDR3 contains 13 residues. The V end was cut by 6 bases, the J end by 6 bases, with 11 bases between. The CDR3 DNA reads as TGCGCCAGCAGATCCACAGGGTCCGGGGAGCTGTTTTTT. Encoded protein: CASRSTGSGELFF.

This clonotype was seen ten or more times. The CDR3 DNA sequence: TGTGCCAGCAGCTCCCAGCTGATCTCCTATAATTCACCCCTCCACTTT. Amino acids: CASSSQLISYNSPLHF. The chain combines TRBV7-9 with TRBJ1-6, with D hard to call. V lost 4 bases and J lost 0, with 10 bases in between. This CDR3 has 16 amino acids. Germline V gives CDR1 SEHNR, CDR2 FQNEAQ (reference sequence).

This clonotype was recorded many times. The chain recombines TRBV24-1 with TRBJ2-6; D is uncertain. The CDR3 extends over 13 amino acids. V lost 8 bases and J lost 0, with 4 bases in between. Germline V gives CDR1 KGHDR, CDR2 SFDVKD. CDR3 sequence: CATTLSGANVLTF. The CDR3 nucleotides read TGTGCCACCACTCTCTCTGGGGCCAACGTCCTGACTTTC.

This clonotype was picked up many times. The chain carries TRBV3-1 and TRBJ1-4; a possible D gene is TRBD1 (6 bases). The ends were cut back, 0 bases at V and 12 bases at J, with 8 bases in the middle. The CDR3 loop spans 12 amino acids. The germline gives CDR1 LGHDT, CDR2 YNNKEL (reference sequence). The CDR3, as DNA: TGTGCCAGCAGCCAAGACTGGGGGCAACTGTTTTTT. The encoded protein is CASSQDWGQLFF.

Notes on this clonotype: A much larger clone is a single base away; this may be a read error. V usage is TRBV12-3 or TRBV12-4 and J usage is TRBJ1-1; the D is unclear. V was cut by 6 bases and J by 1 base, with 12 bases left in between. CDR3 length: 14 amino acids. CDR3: CASSPAQTNTEAFF. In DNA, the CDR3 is TGTGCCAGCAGCCCCGCTCAGACGAACACTGAAGCTTTCTTT.

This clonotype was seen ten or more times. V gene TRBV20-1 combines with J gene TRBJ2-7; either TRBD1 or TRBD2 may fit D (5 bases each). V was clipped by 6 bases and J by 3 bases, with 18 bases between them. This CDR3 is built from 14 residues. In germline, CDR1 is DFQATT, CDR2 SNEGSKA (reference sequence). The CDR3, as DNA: TGCAGTGCGAATAGTGAGGGGTTCGGCTACGAGCAGTACTTC. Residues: CSANSEGFGYEQYF.

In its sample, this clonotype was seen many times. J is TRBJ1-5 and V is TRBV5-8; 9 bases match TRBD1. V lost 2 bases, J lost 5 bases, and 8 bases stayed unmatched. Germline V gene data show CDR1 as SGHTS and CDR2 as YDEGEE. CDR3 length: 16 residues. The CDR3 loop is CASSFDLQGADQPQHF. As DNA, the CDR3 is TGTGCCAGCAGCTTTGATCTACAGGGGGCGGATCAGCCCCAGCATTTT.

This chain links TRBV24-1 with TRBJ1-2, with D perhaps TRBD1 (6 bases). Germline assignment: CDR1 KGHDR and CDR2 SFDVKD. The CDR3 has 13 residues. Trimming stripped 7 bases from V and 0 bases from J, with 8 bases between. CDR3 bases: TGTGCCACCAGAACAGGGACTAACTATGGCTACACCTTC. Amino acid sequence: CATRTGTNYGYTF.

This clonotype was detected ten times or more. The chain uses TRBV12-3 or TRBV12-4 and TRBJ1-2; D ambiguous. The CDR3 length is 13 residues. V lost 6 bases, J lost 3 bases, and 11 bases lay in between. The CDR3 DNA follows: TGTGCCAGCAGCCCAACCCAGTACTATGGCTACACCTTC. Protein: CASSPTQYYGYTF.

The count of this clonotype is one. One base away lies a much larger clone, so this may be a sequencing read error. The CDR3 spells CASNQVDRDIEKLFF. CDR3 coding DNA: TGTGCCAGCAACCAAGTTGACAGGGACATTGAAAAACTGTTTTTT. The V call is TRBV4-2, the J call TRBJ1-4; 7 bases fit TRBD1. Germline V lookup: CDR1 LGHNA, CDR2 YNFKEQ. The CDR3 extends over 15 amino acids.

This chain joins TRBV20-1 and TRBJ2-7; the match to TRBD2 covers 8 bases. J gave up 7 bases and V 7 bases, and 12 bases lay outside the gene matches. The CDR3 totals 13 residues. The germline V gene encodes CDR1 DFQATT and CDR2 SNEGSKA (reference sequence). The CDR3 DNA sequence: TGCAGTGAACCGGGACTAGGACACAATGAGCAGTACTTC. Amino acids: CSEPGLGHNEQYF.

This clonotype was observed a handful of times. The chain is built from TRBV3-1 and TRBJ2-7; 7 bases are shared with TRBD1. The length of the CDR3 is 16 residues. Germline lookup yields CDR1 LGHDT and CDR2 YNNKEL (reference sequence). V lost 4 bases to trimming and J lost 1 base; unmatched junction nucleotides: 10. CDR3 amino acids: CASSPAPGQLSYEQYF. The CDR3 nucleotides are TGTGCCAGCAGCCCAGCTCCGGGACAGCTTTCCTACGAGCAGTACTTC.

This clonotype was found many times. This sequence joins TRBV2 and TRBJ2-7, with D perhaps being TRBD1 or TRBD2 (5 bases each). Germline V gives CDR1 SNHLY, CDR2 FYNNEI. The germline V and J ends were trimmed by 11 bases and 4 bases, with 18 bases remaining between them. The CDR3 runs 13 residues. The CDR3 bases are TGTGCCGCCCGGAAGGGGAGTGGATACGAGCAGTACTTC. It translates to CAARKGSGYEQYF. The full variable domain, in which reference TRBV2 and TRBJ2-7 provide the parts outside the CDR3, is EPEVTQTPSHQVTQMGQEVILRCVPISNHLYFYWYRQILGQKVEFLVSFYNNEISEKSEIFDDQFSVERPDGSNFTLKIRSTKLEDSAMYFCAARKGSGYEQYFGPGTRLTVT.

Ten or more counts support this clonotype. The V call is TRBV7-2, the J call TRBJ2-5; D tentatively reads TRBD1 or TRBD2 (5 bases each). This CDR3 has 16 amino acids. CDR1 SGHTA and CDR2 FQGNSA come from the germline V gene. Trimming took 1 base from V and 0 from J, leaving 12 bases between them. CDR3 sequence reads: CASSLVWDRNQETQYF. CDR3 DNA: TGTGCCAGCAGCTTAGTGTGGGACCGTAACCAAGAGACCCAGTACTTC.

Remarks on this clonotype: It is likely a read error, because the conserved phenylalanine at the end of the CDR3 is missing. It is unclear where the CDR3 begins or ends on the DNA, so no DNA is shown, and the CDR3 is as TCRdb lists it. This CDR3 reads CASSFLAGFSY. This chain uses TRBV7-9 with TRBJ1-2. CDR1 and CDR2 from the germline V gene are SEHNR and FQNEAQ (reference sequence). The CDR3 sequence runs 11 residues, both termini included.

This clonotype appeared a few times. In DNA, the CDR3 is TGCAGTGCCAGCAGCCCGGGACAGGGTTATTCGCATGGCTACACCTTC. Translation gives CSASSPGQGYSHGYTF. The rearrangement links TRBV20-1 to TRBJ1-2; 9 bases are shared with TRBD1. Germline V lookup: CDR1 DFQATT, CDR2 SNEGSKA (reference sequence). The CDR3 loop spans 16 amino acids. V shed 6 bases, J shed 6 bases, and the junction held 17 bases outside the gene matches.

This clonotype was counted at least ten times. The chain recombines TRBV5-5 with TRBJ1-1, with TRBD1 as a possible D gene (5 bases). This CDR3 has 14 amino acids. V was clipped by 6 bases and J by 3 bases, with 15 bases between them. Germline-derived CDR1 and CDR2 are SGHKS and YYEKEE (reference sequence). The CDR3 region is CASNWGSADTEAFF. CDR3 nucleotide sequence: TGTGCCAGCAATTGGGGCTCTGCGGACACTGAAGCTTTCTTT.

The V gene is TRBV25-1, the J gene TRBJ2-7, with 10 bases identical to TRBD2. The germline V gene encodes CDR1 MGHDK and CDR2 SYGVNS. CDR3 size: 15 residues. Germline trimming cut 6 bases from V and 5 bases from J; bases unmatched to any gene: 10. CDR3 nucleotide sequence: TGTGCCAGCAGCTTAGGAGCGGGAGGGCGGCACGAGCAGTACTTC. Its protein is CASSLGAGGRHEQYF.

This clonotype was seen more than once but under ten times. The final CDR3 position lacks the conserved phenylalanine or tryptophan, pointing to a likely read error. The CDR3 loop is CSVGIGEQYL. CDR3 DNA sequence: TGCAGCGTGGGGATTGGTGAGCAGTACCTC. J is TRBJ2-7 and V is TRBV29-1; D not certain. The germline gives CDR1 SQVTM, CDR2 ANQGSEA. CDR3 length equals 10 residues. Trimming shortened V by 6 bases and J by 7 bases, and 10 bases separated the two germline ends.

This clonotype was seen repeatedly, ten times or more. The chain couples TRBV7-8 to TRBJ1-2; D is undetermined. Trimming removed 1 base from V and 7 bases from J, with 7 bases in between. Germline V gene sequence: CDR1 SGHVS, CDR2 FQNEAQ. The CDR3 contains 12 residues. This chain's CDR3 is CASSLVGFGYTF. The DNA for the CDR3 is TGTGCCAGCAGCTTAGTCGGGTTTGGCTACACCTTC.

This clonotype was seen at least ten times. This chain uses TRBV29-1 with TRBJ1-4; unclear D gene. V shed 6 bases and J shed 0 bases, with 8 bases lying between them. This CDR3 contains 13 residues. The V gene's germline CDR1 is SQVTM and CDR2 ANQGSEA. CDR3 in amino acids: CSVELATNEKLFF. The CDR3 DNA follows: TGCAGCGTAGAACTGGCAACTAATGAAAAACTGTTTTTT.

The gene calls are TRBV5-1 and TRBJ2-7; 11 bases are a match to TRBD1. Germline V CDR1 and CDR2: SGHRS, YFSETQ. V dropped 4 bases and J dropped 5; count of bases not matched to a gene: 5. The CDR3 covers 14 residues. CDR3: CASSVGQGADEQYF. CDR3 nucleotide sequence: TGCGCCAGCAGCGTCGGACAGGGGGCGGACGAGCAGTACTTC.